These 17 T cell receptor beta chains share one sample of origin, sequenced in a study of identical twins. TCRdb fed the 5' RACE reads into MiXCR, producing one record per CDR3 protein. The repertoire holds roughly 690,000 distinct CDR3 sequences, with approximately 6% as singletons. The sample comprised naive T cells sorted from blood. The receptors were gathered from a man aged 18 to 29 in good health.

The rearrangement joins TRBV20-1 to TRBJ2-1; 9 positions match TRBD1. Trimming at V came to 5 bases and at J to 6 bases, leaving 8 bases not matched to a gene. Per germline, CDR1 DFQATT and CDR2 SNEGSKA (reference sequence). This CDR3 has 14 amino acids. CDR3 DNA: TGCAGTGCTCCCGGGACAGGGCGCCTCAATGAGCAGTTCTTC. Its translation is CSAPGTGRLNEQFF.

The genes are TRBV7-9 and TRBJ2-6, with a tentative D call TRBD1 (5 bases). Trimming pared 2 bases from V and 2 bases from J, leaving 10 bases between. The CDR3 loop spans 16 amino acids. Per the germline V gene, CDR1 is SEHNR and CDR2 is FQNEAQ (reference sequence). The CDR3 DNA sequence: TGTGCCAGCAGCTTAAACAGGAAAACTGGGGCCAACGTCCTGACTTTC. This codes for CASSLNRKTGANVLTF.

This clonotype was seen at least ten times. The rearrangement joins TRBV20-1 to TRBJ2-1, with a possible D match to TRBD2 (6 bases). Germline values: CDR1 DFQATT, CDR2 SNEGSKA (reference sequence). This CDR3 contains 15 residues. V was shortened by 3 bases and J by 1 base, with 13 bases between the two germline ends. CDR3 amino acids: CSASEMGGSYNEQFF. DNA of the CDR3: TGCAGTGCTAGCGAGATGGGGGGTTCCTACAATGAGCAGTTCTTC.

The chain joins TRBV6-5 to TRBJ1-2; 10 bases match TRBD1. V lost 4 bases to trimming and J lost 4 bases; unmatched junction nucleotides: 3. CDR3 length: 14 residues. In germline, CDR1 is MNHEY, CDR2 SVGAGI. The chain's CDR3 is CASSSGTGAYGYTF. Written as DNA, the CDR3 is TGTGCCAGCAGTTCCGGGACAGGGGCCTATGGCTACACCTTC.

This clonotype was found a few times. The chain couples TRBV7-9 to TRBJ2-7; 7 bases are a match to TRBD2. The CDR3 consists of 17 residues. Germline CDR1 and CDR2: SEHNR and FQNEAQ (reference sequence). J was trimmed by 4 bases and V by 5 bases; bases with no gene match: 17. The CDR3 region is CASSLGDYGGKQYEQYV. CDR3 DNA sequence: TGTGCCAGCAGCCTTGGGGACTACGGGGGGAAACAGTACGAGCAGTACGTC.

This clonotype was seen at least ten times. The chain has TRBV20-1 and TRBJ2-5, with a tentative D call TRBD2 (7 bases). Germline-derived CDR1 and CDR2 are DFQATT and SNEGSKA (reference sequence). This CDR3 has 14 amino acids. The CDR3 sequence is CNPRGREYQETQYF. The CDR3 nucleotides are TGCAACCCACGGGGGCGGGAGTACCAAGAGACCCAGTACTTC.

This clonotype was seen at least ten times. This chain uses TRBV20-1 with TRBJ1-2; D is undetermined. The CDR3 is made up of 14 amino acids. V lost 1 base and J 8 bases, leaving 17 bases between the germline ends. Germline values: CDR1 DFQATT, CDR2 SNEGSKA (reference sequence). The CDR3 coding sequence is TGCAGTGCTAGAGGACCGGGCCCCTCCCAGGGCTACACCTTC. The encoded protein is CSARGPGPSQGYTF.

This clonotype was seen only a few times. The rearrangement uses TRBV6-2 or TRBV6-3 and TRBJ2-1; 7 bases align to TRBD1. The CDR3 has 15 residues. The trim removed 6 bases at V and 9 bases at J, leaving 14 bases unmatched. Germline values: CDR1 MNHEY, CDR2 SVGEGT. The CDR3 DNA is TGTGCCAGCAGACGGACCGGGACAGTAATGAGTGAGCAGTTCTTC. It translates to CASRRTGTVMSEQFF.

The chain is built from TRBV16 and TRBJ2-1; TRBD2 matches at 7 bases. This CDR3 has 16 amino acids. V trimming: 3 bases; J trimming: 5 bases; junction bases outside the gene matches: 10. CDR1 is KGHSY, CDR2 FQNENV, per germline. In DNA, the CDR3 is TGTGCCAGCAGCCAGGGCTGGGCGGGAGTTGACAATGAGCAGTTCTTC. Its protein product is CASSQGWAGVDNEQFF.

The V call is TRBV27, the J call TRBJ2-1, with 10 bases lining up with TRBD2. The CDR3 length is 15 residues. The ends lost 7 bases at V and 7 bases at J; junction bases unmatched: 10. The germline CDR1 and CDR2 sequences are MNHEY and SMNVEV (reference sequence). CDR3 coding DNA: TGTGCCAGCAAAACCCGGACTAGCGGTTCAAATGAGCAGTTCTTC. It translates to CASKTRTSGSNEQFF.

This clonotype was seen repeatedly, ten times or more. The chain links TRBV20-1 to TRBJ2-5, with D hard to call. V was pared by 3 bases and J by 5 bases, with 19 bases between. Germline V gives CDR1 DFQATT, CDR2 SNEGSKA (reference sequence). There are 15 residues in the CDR3. The CDR3 reads CSASLPSRAQETQYF. The CDR3 nucleotides read TGCAGTGCTAGTCTTCCCAGCCGTGCTCAGGAGACCCAGTACTTC.

This clonotype was seen a handful of times. This rearrangement joins TRBV20-1 to TRBJ2-5; 7 bases are a match to TRBD2. The CDR3 is 15 amino acids. Germline V lookup: CDR1 DFQATT, CDR2 SNEGSKA (reference sequence). Losses at the gene ends were 7 bases for V and 3 bases for J; bases not matched to a gene: 14. In nucleotides, the CDR3 is TGCAGTGTTCGAGACGAGGGAGGGGAAGAAGAGACCCAGTACTTC. Amino acid sequence: CSVRDEGGEEETQYF.

This clonotype was seen a handful of times. The chain carries TRBV5-1 and TRBJ2-6; D perhaps matches TRBD2 (6 bases). The germline V gene encodes CDR1 SGHRS and CDR2 YFSETQ. The CDR3 loop spans 18 amino acids. Trimming removed 3 bases from V and 0 bases from J, with 16 bases in between. The DNA for the CDR3 is TGCGCCAGCAGCTATTTCGCGGGGACGATCTCTGGGGCCAACGTCCTGACTTTC. Its translation is CASSYFAGTISGANVLTF.

This clonotype was seen repeatedly, ten times or more. The chain has TRBV5-1 and TRBJ2-3; D remains unclear. Trimming took off 0 bases at V and 6 bases at J, with 8 bases between the two ends. CDR1 is SGHRS and CDR2 is YFSETQ in the germline V gene. This CDR3 region has 13 residues. The DNA for the CDR3 is TGCGCCAGCAGCTTGGCGGCAGTGGATACGCAGTATTTT. Translation gives CASSLAAVDTQYF.

This clonotype was counted at least ten times. This chain joins TRBV4-2 and TRBJ1-5, with D uncertain. Germline assignment: CDR1 LGHNA and CDR2 YNFKEQ. Trimming removed 0 bases from V and 0 bases from J, with 12 bases in between. The length of the CDR3 is 17 residues. CDR3 amino acids: CASSQDQPGSSNQPQHF. In DNA form, the CDR3 reads TGTGCCAGCAGCCAAGATCAACCGGGTTCTAGCAATCAGCCCCAGCATTTT.

V gene TRBV24-1 combines with J gene TRBJ2-1; 11 nucleotides match TRBD2. This CDR3 spans 15 amino acids. Germline V gene lookup returns CDR1 KGHDR and CDR2 SFDVKD. Unmatched junction bases numbered 4, after V lost 8 bases and J lost 2 bases. The CDR3 DNA reads as TGTGCCACCAAGGGGACTAGCGGAGCCTACAATGAGCAGTTCTTC. Residues: CATKGTSGAYNEQFF.

The table lists this clonotype with many counts. This chain links TRBV5-1 with TRBJ2-2; D not resolved. Between the trimmed V and J ends, which lost 5 bases and 2 bases, there was a span of 10 bases. CDR3 length equals 14 residues. The germline V gene encodes CDR1 SGHRS and CDR2 YFSETQ. DNA for the CDR3: TGCGCCAGCAGTATTTCATTTAACACCGGGGAGCTGTTTTTT. This gives the protein CASSISFNTGELFF. Drawing the rest from reference TRBV5-1 and TRBJ2-2, the complete variable domain is KAGVTQTPRYLIKTRGQQVTLSCSPISGHRSVSWYQQTPGQGLQFLFEYFSETQRNKGNFPGRFSGRQFSNSRSEMNVSTLELGDSALYLCASSISFNTGELFFGEGSRLTVL.